A single sample is the source of the 7 T cell receptor beta chains below, sequenced in a study of cytomegalovirus exposure and HLA in healthy donors. Vbeta (60) and Jbeta (13) primers were used in the PCR. This table comes from immunoSEQ multiplex PCR, and its TCRdb copy is limited to in-frame clones, with some not included. The sample includes 95,000 to 100,000 clones, 76% of them seen just once. The source material was PBMCs. The source of these receptors is a man aged 35-49 years in good health and CMV-seronegative.

The J gene is TRBJ2-2, the V gene TRBV6-6, with 7 bases lining up with TRBD1. The germline CDR1 and CDR2 sequences are MNHNY and SVGAGI (reference sequence). CDR3 length equals 15 residues. After removal of 7 bases from V and 3 bases from J, the junction contained 8 bases not matched to a gene. DNA of the CDR3: TGTGCCAGCAACCGACCGGGACAGTACACCGGGGAGCTGTTTTTT. It codes for CASNRPGQYTGELFF.

This clone has more than one count but fewer than ten. This rearrangement joins TRBV7-6 to TRBJ2-7; 14 positions match TRBD2. The CDR3 length is 15 residues. Germline V gives CDR1 SGHVS, CDR2 FNYEAQ. V was pared by 5 bases and J by 4 bases, with 4 bases of the junction left unmatched. This chain's CDR3 is CASSRTSGGWYEQYF. In nucleotides, the CDR3 is TGTGCCAGCAGCCGGACTAGCGGGGGGTGGTACGAGCAGTACTTC.

Only one count was recorded for this clone. The gene calls are TRBV6-1 and TRBJ2-3, with 8 bases matching TRBD2. CDR1 is MNHNS and CDR2 is SASEGT in the germline V gene. The CDR3 runs 15 residues. The V and J ends lost 9 bases and 2 bases, in that order; junction bases with no gene match: 10. The CDR3 loop reads CASCERGPNTDTQYF. DNA of the CDR3: TGTGCCAGTTGCGAGCGGGGGCCCAACACAGATACGCAGTATTTT.

This chain joins TRBV4-1 and TRBJ1-1; TRBD1 might be the D (6 bases). The CDR3 is 15 amino acids. V was pared by 2 bases and J by 1 base, with 11 bases between. Germline V lookup: CDR1 MGHRA, CDR2 YSYEKL. The CDR3 is CASSQTGQTNTEAFF. CDR3 coding DNA: TGCGCCAGCAGCCAAACTGGACAGACGAACACTGAAGCTTTCTTT.

The V call is TRBV19, the J call TRBJ1-5, with D hard to call. The CDR3 extends over 12 amino acids. From germline, CDR1 is LNHDA and CDR2 SQIVND (reference sequence). V lost 6 bases and J lost 7, with 10 bases in between. CDR3 loop: CASSRTGQPQHF. The CDR3, as DNA: TGTGCCAGTAGCCGAACGGGGCAGCCCCAGCATTTT.

V gene TRBV6-6 combines with J gene TRBJ2-2, with a weak D call TRBD1 (6 bases). Looked up from germline, CDR1 is MNHNY and CDR2 is SVGAGI (reference sequence). CDR3 size: 15 residues. V dropped 0 bases and J dropped 9 bases, with 14 bases sitting between them. CDR3 in amino acids: CASSYSLGGPRELFF. As DNA, the CDR3 is TGTGCCAGCAGTTACTCCCTAGGGGGTCCACGGGAGCTGTTTTTT.

Written as DNA, the CDR3 is TGTGCCAGCAGCGTCGGCGGGGGAAACGGTTACGAGCAGTACTTC. This translates into CASSVGGGNGYEQYF. The V gene is TRBV9, the J gene TRBJ2-7, with 7 bases that match TRBD2. CDR1 and CDR2 (germline): SGDLS, YYNGEE. J gave up 4 bases and V 2 bases, and 9 bases lay outside the gene matches. The CDR3 contains 15 residues.